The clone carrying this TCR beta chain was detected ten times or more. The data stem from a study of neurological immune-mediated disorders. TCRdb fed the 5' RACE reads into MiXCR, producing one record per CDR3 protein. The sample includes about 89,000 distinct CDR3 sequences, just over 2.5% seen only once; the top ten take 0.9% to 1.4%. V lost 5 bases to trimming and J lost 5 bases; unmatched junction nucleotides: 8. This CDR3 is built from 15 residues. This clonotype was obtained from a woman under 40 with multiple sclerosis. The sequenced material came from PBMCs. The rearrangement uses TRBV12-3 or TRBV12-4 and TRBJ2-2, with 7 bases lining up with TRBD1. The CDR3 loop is CASSPRPRGTGELFF. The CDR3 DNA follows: TGTGCCAGCAGTCCCCGACCCAGGGGGACCGGGGAGCTGTTTTTT.